This T cell receptor (beta chain) was documented in a study of response to subunit inactivated influenza vaccine. Points from the study as a whole: Authors suggested each seasonal influenza vaccination recruits few new T cells.

Germline V gene data show CDR1 as SGHTA and CDR2 as FQGNSA. The V gene lost 5 bases and the J gene lost 2 bases, with 12 bases spanning the gap. The CDR3 has 15 residues. Turning to this clonotype: Its antigen is not known.

TCRdb re-derived calls from the RT-PCR reads in MiXCR, one entry per CDR3 protein. The sample contains around 750,000 distinct CDR3 sequences, 21% of which appear only once. The chain recombines TRBV7-2 with TRBJ2-2; no clear D. The sequence derives from a man aged 50 to 59 who received an inactivated influenza vaccine. The sample in question was PBMCs from blood, obtained around 5 days after vaccination. The chain's CDR3 is CASSMKWVNTGELFF. CDR3 coding DNA: TGTGCCAGCAGCATGAAGTGGGTTAACACCGGGGAGCTGTTTTTT.